This TCR beta chain was recovered during a study of PD-L1 blockade in urothelial cancer. Clones were read by immunoSEQ multiplex PCR, and TCRdb kept only the in-frame ones, dropping some. The sample includes just under 65,000 clones, roughly four fifths of them seen just once. Time point here: pretreatment peripheral blood. In this sample, this clone turned up once. Germline V gives CDR1 LNHDA, CDR2 SQIVND (reference sequence). Trimming stripped 4 bases from V and 5 bases from J, with 11 bases between. The CDR3 runs to 14 residues. The material sequenced was PBMCs, taken around atezolizumab (anti-PD-L1) treatment. The receptor comes from a man between 65 and 79 years old with urothelial cancer. The chain is built from TRBV19 and TRBJ2-2, with a tentative D call TRBD2 (5 bases). The CDR3 loop reads CASSRSSWTGELFF. The CDR3 region has the DNA TGTGCCAGTAGTAGATCTAGCTGGACCGGGGAGCTGTTTTTT.